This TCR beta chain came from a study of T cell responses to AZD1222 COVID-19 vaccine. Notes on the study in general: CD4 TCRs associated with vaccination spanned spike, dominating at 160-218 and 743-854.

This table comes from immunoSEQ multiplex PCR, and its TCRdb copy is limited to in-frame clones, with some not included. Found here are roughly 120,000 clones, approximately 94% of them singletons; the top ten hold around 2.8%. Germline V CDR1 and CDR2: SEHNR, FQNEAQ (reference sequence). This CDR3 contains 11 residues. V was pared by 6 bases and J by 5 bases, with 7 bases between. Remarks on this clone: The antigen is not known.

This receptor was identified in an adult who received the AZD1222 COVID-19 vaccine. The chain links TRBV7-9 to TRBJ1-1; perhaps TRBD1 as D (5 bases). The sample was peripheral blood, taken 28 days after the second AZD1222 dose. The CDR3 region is CASSEGTEAFF. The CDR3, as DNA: TGTGCCAGCAGTGAGGGGACTGAAGCTTTCTTT.